The 22 T cell receptor beta chains in this list originate from one sample, sequenced in a study of blood T cells in healthy people across ages. A second PCR of about 6 to 11 cycles used a sample-barcoded 5' primer and a J-beta primer mix. TCRdb ran MiXCR on the 5' RACE reads and lists one entry per CDR3 protein. Among just over 800,000 distinct CDR3 sequences listed, approximately 59% were seen once. Sequenced: blood. The receptors here all came from a man younger than 45 in good health.

The rearrangement links TRBV14 to TRBJ2-3, with TRBD1 identical over 7 bases. The CDR3 extends over 16 amino acids. The germline CDR1 and CDR2 sequences are SGHDN and FVKESK. Trimming removed 1 base from V and 2 bases from J; junction bases left unmatched: 6. CDR3 bases: TGTGCCAGCAGCCAAGTAACAGGGGATCCCACAGATACGCAGTATTTT. It encodes CASSQVTGDPTDTQYF. Together with reference TRBV14 and TRBJ2-3, the CDR3 gives the full variable domain: EAGVTQFPSHSVIEKGQTVTLRCDPISGHDNLYWYRRVMGKEIKFLLHFVKESKQDESGMPNNRFLAERTGGTYSTLKVQPAELEDSGVYFCASSQVTGDPTDTQYFGPGTRLTVL.

This sequence joins TRBV10-3 and TRBJ2-7; possibly TRBD1 for D (6 bases). Per the germline V gene, CDR1 is ENHRY and CDR2 is SYGVKD. With 0 bases removed from V and 2 bases from J, the gap between germline ends came to 20 bases. The length of the CDR3 is 18 residues. The CDR3 coding sequence is TGTGCCATCAGTGAGTCGACGTCTCCGGGACAAAGTACCTACGAGCAGTACTTC. Amino acid sequence: CAISESTSPGQSTYEQYF.

The chain has TRBV6-5 and TRBJ1-2; 7 positions match TRBD1. V was clipped by 3 bases and J by 1 base; unmatched bases: 8. CDR1 MNHEY and CDR2 SVGAGI come from the germline V gene. The CDR3 totals 16 residues. The chain's CDR3 is CASSYSKTGINYGYTF. In nucleotides, the CDR3 is TGTGCCAGCAGTTATTCGAAGACAGGGATTAACTATGGCTACACCTTC.

The chain links TRBV11-1 to TRBJ1-2; D call uncertain. This CDR3 has 13 residues. V shed 4 bases and J shed 4 bases, with 10 bases lying between them. Germline CDR1 reads SGHAT; CDR2 reads FQDESV (reference sequence). Here the CDR3 DNA reads TGTGCCAGCAGCTCGTACAGCTCCTATGGCTACACCTTC. Its protein is CASSSYSSYGYTF.

This clonotype was observed a few times. This rearrangement joins TRBV7-2 to TRBJ2-7; no reliable D call. Trimming removed 3 bases from V and 2 bases from J, with 11 bases in between. The length of the CDR3 is 14 residues. Per the germline V gene, CDR1 is SGHTA and CDR2 is FQGNSA. CDR3 protein: CASSFSIDTYEQYF. The DNA for the CDR3 is TGTGCCAGCAGCTTTAGCATCGATACCTACGAGCAGTACTTC.

The rearrangement links TRBV27 to TRBJ2-1; D might be TRBD2 (5 bases). The CDR3 is made up of 13 amino acids. The germline V gene encodes CDR1 MNHEY and CDR2 SMNVEV (reference sequence). Trimming removed 4 bases at V and 7 bases at J, with 11 bases between. As DNA, the CDR3 is TGTGCCAGCAGTTCCGGACTTATTAATGAGCAGTTCTTC. Protein product: CASSSGLINEQFF.

V and J are TRBV11-1 and TRBJ2-3; 10 bases align to TRBD2. Germline V lookup: CDR1 SGHAT, CDR2 FQDESV (reference sequence). The V and J ends lost 5 bases and 4 bases, in that order; junction bases with no gene match: 6. The CDR3 length is 15 residues. The CDR3 reads CASSHLAGEADTQYF. CDR3 nucleotides: TGTGCCAGCAGCCATCTAGCGGGAGAGGCAGATACGCAGTATTTT.

The chain recombines TRBV10-3 with TRBJ2-5; 11 nucleotides match TRBD2. The CDR3 sequence is 16 residues long. The germline V gene encodes CDR1 ENHRY and CDR2 SYGVKD. J was trimmed by 5 bases and V by 6 bases; bases with no gene match: 11. The CDR3 sequence: CAISAWSSGGAETQYF. The CDR3 DNA reads TGTGCCATCAGCGCCTGGAGTAGCGGGGGGGCTGAGACCCAGTACTTC.

This chain joins TRBV2 and TRBJ1-5, with a weak D call TRBD1 (5 bases). This CDR3 is built from 16 residues. V lost 6 bases, J lost 7 bases, and 22 bases lay in between. The germline V gene has CDR1 SNHLY and CDR2 FYNNEI. The CDR3 spells CASREQAGKLGQPQHF. The CDR3 DNA reads TGTGCCAGCAGGGAACAGGCGGGGAAATTGGGCCAGCCCCAGCATTTT.

This chain connects TRBV7-2 to TRBJ2-7; 7 bases line up with TRBD1. After removal of 2 bases from V and 3 bases from J, the junction contained 7 bases not matched to a gene. This CDR3 is built from 15 residues. CDR1 is SGHTA and CDR2 is FQGNSA in the germline V gene. The CDR3 sequence: CASSLTRDSLYEQYF. In DNA, the CDR3 is TGTGCCAGCAGCTTAACTAGGGACAGTCTCTACGAGCAGTACTTC.

The chain carries TRBV20-1 and TRBJ2-7; D uncertain. V lost 0 bases, J lost 11 bases, and 11 bases lay in between. The CDR3 consists of 11 residues. Germline V gene data show CDR1 as DFQATT and CDR2 as SNEGSKA (reference sequence). In DNA form, the CDR3 reads TGCAGTGCTAGAGACAGGAGAGGAGAGTACTTC. Protein product: CSARDRRGEYF.

The chain uses TRBV29-1 and TRBJ1-2; D gene ambiguous. Germline loops: CDR1 SQVTM, CDR2 ANQGSEA. The CDR3 covers 15 residues. The V end lost 3 bases, the J end lost 5 bases, and 19 bases lay between the germline ends. DNA of the CDR3: TGCAGCGTTGATAGTCGGCGGGGAGGTTGGTATGGCTACACCTTC. Its translation: CSVDSRRGGWYGYTF.

This chain links TRBV6-1 with TRBJ2-1; D is uncertain. Trimming took off 4 bases at V and 6 bases at J, with 13 bases between the two ends. Germline V gene lookup returns CDR1 MNHNS and CDR2 SASEGT. The CDR3 totals 14 residues. In nucleotides, the CDR3 is TGTGCCAGCAGTGCCCGGGCCAGTGCCAATGAGCAGTTCTTC. Amino acids: CASSARASANEQFF.

There are a few counts of this clonotype. The V and J genes are TRBV10-3 and TRBJ1-6, with 8 nucleotides matching TRBD1. Trimming at V came to 11 bases and at J to 8 bases, leaving 14 bases not matched to a gene. Germline CDR1 ENHRY, CDR2 SYGVKD. This CDR3 is built from 15 residues. CDR3 region: CASGSGGVRDSPLHF. CDR3 bases: TGTGCCTCCGGTTCAGGGGGCGTGAGAGATTCACCCCTCCACTTT.

The gene calls are TRBV6-6 and TRBJ2-1, with D maybe TRBD2 (5 bases). Looked up from germline, CDR1 is MNHNY and CDR2 is SVGAGI (reference sequence). The CDR3 runs to 15 residues. The V and J ends lost 2 bases and 8 bases respectively, with 16 bases between them. Written as DNA, the CDR3 is TGTGCCAGCAGTTACCCGACAAAGGGCGGGCATGAGCAGTTCTTC. Translated, it gives CASSYPTKGGHEQFF.

The chain employs TRBV20-1 and TRBJ2-7; 10 bases line up with TRBD1. The ends lost 6 bases at V and 2 bases at J; junction bases unmatched: 13. CDR1 DFQATT and CDR2 SNEGSKA come from the germline V gene (reference sequence). The CDR3 length is 16 residues. CDR3 loop: CSAITRYGTGAYEQYF. CDR3 in DNA: TGCAGTGCCATAACTAGGTATGGGACAGGGGCCTACGAGCAGTACTTC.

V usage is TRBV6-4 and J usage is TRBJ2-1; 9 nucleotides match TRBD1. The V segment lost 6 bases and the J segment 9 bases; nucleotides outside the gene matches: 6. CDR1 and CDR2 (germline): MRHNA, SNTAGT. This CDR3 has 13 residues. CDR3 in DNA: TGTGCCAGCAGCGGACAGGGGATCGGTGAGCAGTTCTTC. Translation: CASSGQGIGEQFF.

This clonotype came up a few times. The gene calls are TRBV5-1 and TRBJ1-2, with 9 bases fitting TRBD1. The CDR3 runs to 15 residues. The J segment lost 8 bases and the V segment lost 4 bases, leaving 12 bases of the junction unmatched. The V gene's germline CDR1 is SGHRS and CDR2 YFSETQ. The CDR3 spells CASSPLPGQGSGYTF. CDR3 in DNA: TGCGCCAGCAGCCCACTACCGGGACAGGGTAGCGGCTACACCTTC.

The chain employs TRBV4-3 and TRBJ2-5; perhaps TRBD1 as D (6 bases). The CDR3 is 16 amino acids. Germline V gives CDR1 LGHNA, CDR2 YSLEER. The V gene lost 3 bases and the J gene lost 4 bases, with 18 bases spanning the gap. The CDR3 region has the DNA TGCGCCAGCAGCCAGGACGGGACACTCAGTAGAGAGACCCAGTACTTC. Protein: CASSQDGTLSRETQYF.

This chain links TRBV12-3 or TRBV12-4 with TRBJ2-5; D possibly corresponds to TRBD1 (5 bases). V lost 1 base and J lost 3, with 15 bases in between. This CDR3 has 16 amino acids. CDR3 loop: CASSLERTGVEETQYF. The DNA for the CDR3 is TGTGCCAGCAGTTTAGAGAGAACAGGTGTTGAAGAGACCCAGTACTTC.

This clonotype was recorded a few times. The chain combines TRBV29-1 with TRBJ2-7; D remains unclear. The CDR3 consists of 11 residues. The germline V and J ends were trimmed by 4 bases and 6 bases, with 10 bases remaining between them. Germline V CDR1 and CDR2: SQVTM, ANQGSEA. In DNA, the CDR3 is TGCAGCGTTGGACATTTGGGCGAGCAGTACTTC. It yields the protein CSVGHLGEQYF.

The rearrangement links TRBV29-1 to TRBJ2-7; TRBD1 might be the D (6 bases). V shed 5 bases and J shed 1 base, with 12 bases lying between them. This CDR3 is 13 amino acids long. The germline V gene has CDR1 SQVTM and CDR2 ANQGSEA. CDR3 sequence reads: CSVYRAYSYEQYF. The CDR3 DNA reads TGCAGCGTTTACAGGGCATATTCCTACGAGCAGTACTTC.